The 17 T cell receptor beta chains reported below all come from one sample, sequenced in a study of blood T cells in healthy people across ages. Alongside a J-beta primer mix, a sample-barcoded 5' primer served in a second PCR lasting about 7 to 11 cycles. TCRdb re-analysed the 5' RACE reads in MiXCR, keeping a single row per CDR3 protein. The sample has about 580,000 distinct CDR3 sequences; around half are singletons. The sequencing input was blood. Receptor source: a man aged 80 or over in good health.

The V gene is TRBV7-3, the J gene TRBJ2-1; TRBD2 might be the D (6 bases). The CDR3 length is 12 residues. Germline lookup yields CDR1 SGHTA and CDR2 FQGTGA. V lost 3 bases to trimming and J lost 8 bases, with 8 bases between them. DNA of the CDR3: TGTGCCAGCAGCTTGAGCGGGTATGAGCAGTTCTTC. Amino acid sequence: CASSLSGYEQFF.

The chain couples TRBV28 to TRBJ1-2; TRBD1 is a possible D gene (5 bases). V lost 3 bases and J lost 8, with 10 bases in between. Germline loops: CDR1 MDHEN, CDR2 SYDVKM. The CDR3 sequence is 12 residues long. CDR3 nucleotide sequence: TGTGCCAGCAGTTTGCAGGGTATGGGCTACACCTTC. This gives the protein CASSLQGMGYTF.

This clonotype was counted only a few times. J is TRBJ1-2 and V is TRBV6-1, with unresolved D. The ends were cut back, 2 bases at V and 6 bases at J, with 13 bases in the middle. This CDR3 region has 14 residues. CDR1 is MNHNS, CDR2 SASEGT, per germline. CDR3 loop: CASSESQVGHGYTF. DNA for the CDR3: TGTGCCAGCAGTGAATCACAAGTCGGACATGGCTACACCTTC.

This clonotype turned up a few times. The CDR3 region has the DNA TGTGCCAGCAGCTTAAGTTCTCGGGGAGGCGATGAGCAGTTCTTC. Its protein product is CASSLSSRGGDEQFF. The genes are TRBV7-8 and TRBJ2-1, with D possibly being TRBD2 (6 bases). This CDR3 is 15 amino acids long. Germline-derived CDR1 and CDR2 are SGHVS and FQNEAQ. The ends were cut back, 2 bases at V and 8 bases at J, with 16 bases in the middle.

J is TRBJ2-3 and V is TRBV7-2, with 15 bases aligning to TRBD2. Per the germline V gene, CDR1 is SGHTA and CDR2 is FQGNSA. The CDR3 spans 19 residues. The V gene end was trimmed by 3 bases and the J gene end by 3 bases; junction bases not matched to a gene: 10. The CDR3 DNA sequence: TGTGCCAGCAGCTTGAGACCGGGACTAGCGGGAGGAGGTACAGATACGCAGTATTTT. This translates into CASSLRPGLAGGGTDTQYF.

The rearrangement uses TRBV24-1 and TRBJ2-7, with 12 bases lining up with TRBD2. Per germline, CDR1 KGHDR and CDR2 SFDVKD. The CDR3 consists of 17 residues. V trimming: 4 bases; J trimming: 3 bases; junction bases outside the gene matches: 9. The CDR3 coding sequence is TGTGCCACCAGTGAGAGGACTAGCGGGGTTTCTTTCTACGAGCAGTACTTC. Protein: CATSERTSGVSFYEQYF.

Only a few counts were recorded for this clonotype. The chain is built from TRBV7-2 and TRBJ2-1; weak D call: TRBD2 (6 bases). The CDR3 consists of 16 residues. V lost 5 bases to trimming and J lost 0 bases, with 14 bases between them. Germline assignment: CDR1 SGHTA and CDR2 FQGNSA. CDR3 protein: CASSKLRGSSYNEQFF. CDR3 sequence (DNA): TGTGCCAGCAGCAAACTACGGGGGAGCTCCTACAATGAGCAGTTCTTC.

The chain is built from TRBV5-1 and TRBJ2-5; D call uncertain. Between the trimmed V and J ends, which lost 6 bases and 1 base, there was a span of 10 bases. The CDR3 covers 13 residues. Germline loops: CDR1 SGHRS, CDR2 YFSETQ. The CDR3 loop is CASTRHTQETQYF. In DNA, the CDR3 is TGCGCCAGCACGAGGCACACCCAAGAGACCCAGTACTTC.

A note on this clonotype: Germline and junction disagree at one end, which may indicate a read error. V usage is TRBV4-3 and J usage is TRBJ2-4; 7 nucleotides agree with TRBD1. From germline, CDR1 is LGHNA and CDR2 YSLEER. CDR3 size: 14 residues. The DNA of the CDR3 is TGCACCAGCAGCCCGAGACAGGGTTCAAACATTCAGTACTTC. As protein: CTSSPRQGSNIQYF.

A note on this clonotype: The junction and the germline gene differ at one end; a read error may be behind it. The rearrangement joins TRBV6-1 to TRBJ2-1; TRBD1 aligns across 9 bases. The assigned J gene may be wrong: the sequence end matches TRBJ2-7 better. CDR1 is MNHNS, CDR2 SASEGT, per germline. The CDR3 runs 16 residues. The CDR3 spells CVSSALTGGAYNEQYF. CDR3 DNA: TGTGTCAGCAGTGCCTTAACAGGGGGCGCTTACAATGAGCAGTACTTC.

The rearrangement links TRBV28 to TRBJ2-1, with D unclear. This CDR3 has 13 amino acids. Germline CDR1 is MDHEN and CDR2 is SYDVKM. The germline V and J ends were trimmed by 3 bases and 5 bases, with 8 bases remaining between them. The CDR3 loop is CASSLPGHNEQFF. CDR3 bases: TGTGCCAGCAGTTTGCCCGGTCACAATGAGCAGTTCTTC.

In DNA, the CDR3 is TGCGCCAGCAGCCGAGACGCGGGACGGGTGGCCAATGAGCAGTTCTTC. Translated, it gives CASSRDAGRVANEQFF. J is TRBJ2-1 and V is TRBV4-1, with TRBD2 as a possible D gene (6 bases). V lost 4 bases to trimming and J lost 6 bases, with 19 bases between them. The germline CDR1 and CDR2 sequences are MGHRA and YSYEKL. The length of the CDR3 is 16 residues.

V usage is TRBV28 and J usage is TRBJ2-7; a possible D gene is TRBD2 (5 bases). The V and J ends lost 3 bases and 4 bases respectively, with 10 bases between them. Germline assignment: CDR1 MDHEN and CDR2 SYDVKM. This CDR3 comprises 13 residues. CDR3 residues: CASSFERRYEQYF. In nucleotides, the CDR3 is TGTGCCAGCAGTTTCGAGCGGAGATACGAGCAGTACTTC. Using reference TRBV28 and TRBJ2-7 for the parts outside the CDR3, the full variable domain is DVKVTQSSRYLVKRTGEKVFLECVQDMDHENMFWYRQDPGLGLRLIYFSYDVKMKEKGDIPEGYSVSREKKERFSLILESASTNQTSMYLCASSFERRYEQYFGPGTRLTVT.

This chain connects TRBV20-1 to TRBJ1-1, with a tentative D call TRBD1 (6 bases). Germline V gene data show CDR1 as DFQATT and CDR2 as SNEGSKA (reference sequence). This CDR3 has 14 amino acids. V shed 6 bases and J shed 0 bases, with 14 bases lying between them. As DNA, the CDR3 is TGCAGTGCAGATGCCGGGACATTGAACACTGAAGCTTTCTTT. This sequence encodes CSADAGTLNTEAFF.

A remark on this clonotype: A much larger clone sits a single nucleotide away, making a read error possible. The chain is built from TRBV20-1 and TRBJ2-1; 13 nucleotides agree with TRBD2. CDR1 and CDR2 (germline): DFQATT, SNEGSKA (reference sequence). J gave up 9 bases and V 6 bases, and 8 bases lay outside the gene matches. This CDR3 is 14 amino acids long. CDR3 DNA sequence: TGCAGTGCCACTAGCGGGAGGGAAGGTAGTGAGCAGTTCTTC. Amino acids: CSATSGREGSEQFF.

The V and J genes are TRBV7-2 and TRBJ2-3; TRBD2 agrees at 7 bases. V shed 5 bases, J shed 4 bases, and the junction held 6 bases outside the gene matches. The CDR3 length is 14 residues. CDR1 and CDR2 from the germline V gene are SGHTA and FQGNSA. This chain's CDR3 is CASSPVGGADTQYF. CDR3 DNA sequence: TGTGCCAGCAGCCCAGTTGGGGGGGCAGATACGCAGTATTTT.

This clonotype was counted only a few times. The rearrangement links TRBV10-2 to TRBJ2-7, with 7 bases that match TRBD2. The DNA end favors TRBJ2-5, so the J call may be wrong. The CDR3 covers 14 residues. Per the germline V gene, CDR1 is WSHSY and CDR2 is SAAADI. DNA for the CDR3: TGCGCCAGCAGTGAGTCTAGGACTAGTGGGACCCAGTACTTC. Protein product: CASSESRTSGTQYF.